This entry lists 9 T cell receptor beta chains sequenced from one sample in a study of OX40 agonist ivuxolimab in advanced cancers. Assay: immunoSEQ multiplex PCR; the TCRdb copy retains only in-frame clones and omits some. The sample contains some 48,000 clones, over 75% of which appear only once. Sequences were derived from CD4+ or CD8+ T cells sorted from blood, sampled in a trial of the OX40 agonist ivuxolimab. Receptors originate from an adult with an advanced solid tumor such as melanoma, head and neck, liver or kidney cancer.

Only one count was recorded for this clone. The chain couples TRBV27 to TRBJ2-1, with 7 positions matching TRBD2. The J segment lost 2 bases and the V segment lost 2 bases, leaving 3 bases of the junction unmatched. The length of the CDR3 is 15 residues. CDR1 is MNHEY and CDR2 is SMNVEV in the germline V gene (reference sequence). The CDR3 protein is CASSLGGGTYNEQFF. The CDR3 coding sequence is TGTGCCAGCAGTTTAGGGGGGGGGACCTACAATGAGCAGTTCTTC.

The chain links TRBV18 to TRBJ2-3, with unresolved D. The CDR3 totals 15 residues. Germline V gene data show CDR1 as KGHSH and CDR2 as LQKENI. With 0 bases removed from V and 0 bases from J, the gap between germline ends came to 7 bases. The CDR3 DNA reads TGTGCCAGCTCACCACCTATCAGGAGCACAGATACGCAGTATTTT. Translation: CASSPPIRSTDTQYF.

This chain uses TRBV15 with TRBJ1-2; D unresolved. CDR1 and CDR2 from the germline V gene are LNHNV and YYDKDF (reference sequence). The CDR3 runs to 14 residues. V lost 1 base to trimming and J lost 4 bases, with 10 bases between them. In nucleotides, the CDR3 is TGTGCCACCAGCAGAGTTGTAGGGTTCTATGGCTACACCTTC. Protein: CATSRVVGFYGYTF.

The chain combines TRBV10-3 with TRBJ2-5, with 8 bases matching TRBD2. Germline loops: CDR1 ENHRY, CDR2 SYGVKD. The CDR3 spans 17 residues. The trim removed 3 bases at V and 4 bases at J, leaving 13 bases unmatched. CDR3: CAISDLGTSLGRETQYF. The CDR3, as DNA: TGTGCCATCAGTGACCTGGGGACTAGTTTAGGTAGAGAGACCCAGTACTTC.

This sequence joins TRBV5-1 and TRBJ2-3; 8 bases agree with TRBD2. This CDR3 contains 17 residues. Germline trimming cut 0 bases from V and 0 bases from J; bases unmatched to any gene: 6. The V gene's germline CDR1 is SGHRS and CDR2 YFSETQ. CDR3 coding DNA: TGCGCCAGCAGCTTGGGGTGGTCTAGCGGGAGCACAGATACGCAGTATTTT. It translates to CASSLGWSSGSTDTQYF.

The chain is built from TRBV5-1 and TRBJ2-3; D may be TRBD2 (6 bases). V gave up 4 bases and J gave up 1 base, with 16 bases separating them. CDR3 size: 16 residues. Germline V gives CDR1 SGHRS, CDR2 YFSETQ. CDR3: CASSPSAPWGTDTQYF. CDR3 bases: TGCGCCAGCAGCCCTAGCGCGCCTTGGGGCACAGATACGCAGTATTTT.

The V call is TRBV2, the J call TRBJ1-2; D is unresolved. Germline V lookup: CDR1 SNHLY, CDR2 FYNNEI. The CDR3 consists of 13 residues. The CDR3 reads CVEHLALDDGYTF. The CDR3 nucleotides are TGTGTCGAACACTTGGCTCTAGATGATGGCTACACCTTC. The full variable domain, its missing parts supplied by reference TRBV2 and TRBJ1-2, is EPEVTQTPSHQVTQMGQEVILRCVPISNHLYFYWYRQILGQKVEFLVSFYNNEISEKSEIFDDQFSVERPDGSNFTLKIRSTKLEDSAMYFCVEHLALDDGYTFGSGTRLTVV.

The chain uses TRBV7-7 and TRBJ1-1; 7 nucleotides agree with TRBD1. Looked up from germline, CDR1 is SSHAT and CDR2 is FNYEAQ (reference sequence). After removal of 5 bases from V and 6 bases from J, the junction contained 9 bases not matched to a gene. The CDR3 runs 14 residues. As DNA, the CDR3 is TGTGCCAGCAGCCCTCTGACAGGGTCTTCTGAAGCTTTCTTT. Translating gives CASSPLTGSSEAFF.

The J gene is TRBJ2-1, the V gene TRBV27; 11 bases map to TRBD2. The J segment lost 6 bases and the V segment lost 0 bases, leaving 13 bases of the junction unmatched. Germline lookup yields CDR1 MNHEY and CDR2 SMNVEV (reference sequence). The CDR3 spans 19 residues. The CDR3: CASSLSSVSLLAGGNEQFF. The CDR3 DNA sequence: TGTGCCAGCAGTTTATCTTCCGTCTCGTTGCTAGCGGGAGGCAATGAGCAGTTCTTC.